These 7 T cell receptor beta chains were sequenced from one sample in a study of T cell responses to AZD1222 COVID-19 vaccine. The table came from immunoSEQ multiplex PCR; TCRdb's copy has only in-frame clones and leaves some out. In the table there are fewer than 200,000 clones, around nine tenths of which are singletons. Sequenced here: peripheral blood, sampled 28 days after the second AZD1222 dose. The receptors shown here come from an adult who received the AZD1222 COVID-19 vaccine.

V usage is TRBV4-1 and J usage is TRBJ1-4; D not certain. Per the germline V gene, CDR1 is MGHRA and CDR2 is YSYEKL. Trimming shortened V by 7 bases and J by 7 bases, and 22 bases separated the two germline ends. The CDR3 loop spans 16 amino acids. The CDR3 is CASTTGPKRRAEKLFF. CDR3 coding DNA: TGCGCCAGCACAACCGGGCCGAAAAGGCGTGCTGAAAAACTGTTTTTT.

V and J are TRBV2 and TRBJ1-4; D possibly corresponds to TRBD1 (6 bases). Trimming took 11 bases from V and 8 from J, leaving 24 bases between them. Per the germline V gene, CDR1 is SNHLY and CDR2 is FYNNEI. The CDR3 loop spans 15 amino acids. CDR3 DNA sequence: TGTGCCGGGACCGCTTACAGGGCTTCAGAGGAAAAACTGTTTTTT. This codes for CAGTAYRASEEKLFF.

This clone was observed at least ten times. The chain has TRBV7-9 and TRBJ1-1; no reliable D call. The CDR3 length is 13 residues. The V and J ends lost 8 bases and 1 base respectively, with 11 bases between them. Germline CDR1 SEHNR, CDR2 FQNEAQ (reference sequence). CDR3 sequence (DNA): TGTGCCAGCCGTGGCCAGTCGAACACTGAAGCTTTCTTT. Its protein is CASRGQSNTEAFF.

The chain uses TRBV5-6 and TRBJ1-2, with 7 bases lining up with TRBD1. The CDR3 loop spans 16 amino acids. The J segment lost 3 bases and the V segment lost 4 bases, leaving 12 bases of the junction unmatched. Germline V gene sequence: CDR1 SGHDT, CDR2 YYEEEE. CDR3 sequence reads: CASSLRGTVNHYGYTF. The CDR3 nucleotides are TGTGCCAGCAGCCTACGGGGGACAGTGAACCACTATGGCTACACCTTC. The full variable domain, its missing parts supplied by reference TRBV5-6 and TRBJ1-2, is DAGVTQSPTHLIKTRGQQVTLRCSPKSGHDTVSWYQQALGQGPQFIFQYYEEEERQRGNFPDRFSGHQFPNYSSELNVNALLLGDSALYLCASSLRGTVNHYGYTFGSGTRLTVV.

J is TRBJ1-1 and V is TRBV11-2; D is perhaps TRBD1 (5 bases). Deletions cut 4 bases from V and 5 bases from J, with 14 bases between. Looked up from germline, CDR1 is SGHAT and CDR2 is FQNNGV. The CDR3 has 14 residues. CDR3 in DNA: TGTGCCAGCAGCTCCCCTCGGGGGGGTACTGAAGCTTTCTTT. Translating it yields CASSSPRGGTEAFF.

This clone was seen once. In nucleotides, the CDR3 is TGTGCCACCAGCAGGGACAGTGGTATCTACGAGCAGTACTTC. Amino acids: CATSRDSGIYEQYF. The genes are TRBV15 and TRBJ2-7, with D perhaps matching TRBD1 (6 bases). The CDR3 has 14 residues. The germline CDR1 and CDR2 sequences are LNHNV and YYDKDF (reference sequence). The V and J ends lost 3 bases and 3 bases respectively, with 12 bases between them.

This clone was found a few times. This chain links TRBV19 with TRBJ2-3; the match to TRBD1 covers 7 bases. This CDR3 is 15 amino acids long. J was trimmed by 0 bases and V by 10 bases; bases with no gene match: 10. CDR1 LNHDA and CDR2 SQIVND come from the germline V gene (reference sequence). The CDR3 spells CAKNNDRVSTDTQYF. The CDR3 nucleotides are TGTGCCAAAAACAACGACAGGGTAAGCACAGATACGCAGTATTTT.